This T cell receptor beta chain originates from a study of CD8 T cells in ankylosing spondylitis. Study conclusions and caveats: Characteristic of ankylosing spondylitis blood, it appeared, was a TCR beta motif comprising about 8 highly homologous variants. Clones linked to disease, bearing a CD8+ phenotype, were relatively rare in peripheral blood.

As the method for making TCR beta libraries, quantitative 5'-RACE with molecular barcodes was used. TCRdb itself ran the 5' RACE reads through MiXCR, one entry per CDR3 protein. The sample yields some 840,000 distinct CDR3 sequences, around 11% seen once. This clonotype was counted only a few times. Its matching antigen is unknown. The V and J ends lost 6 bases and 1 base respectively, with 15 bases between them. This CDR3 comprises 15 residues. The chain recombines TRBV12-3 or TRBV12-4 with TRBJ1-1, with a weak D call TRBD1 (6 bases). Sequencing was carried out using blood, either unsorted or a sorted T cell fraction (not recorded which). This receptor was taken from a male donor with ankylosing spondylitis. The CDR3 DNA sequence: TGTGCCAGCAGATTTCTGGGGGGCTGGAACACTGAAGCTTTCTTT. Translated, it gives CASRFLGGWNTEAFF.